The next 20 T cell receptor beta chains were all read from a single sample in a study of blood T cell repertoires in COVID-19. Sequencing was performed with immunoSEQ multiplex PCR; in TCRdb, only in-frame clones are kept and a portion is missing. The data hold about 120,000 clones, with 70% to 80% observed a single time. The sequenced sample was peripheral blood. The origin of the receptors is a human donor in a cohort sampled during active COVID-19.

This clone was counted a single time. The chain combines TRBV28 with TRBJ2-1, with 10 positions matching TRBD1. Germline-derived CDR1 and CDR2 are MDHEN and SYDVKM. V was pared by 5 bases and J by 7 bases, with 5 bases of the junction left unmatched. The CDR3 loop spans 14 amino acids. CDR3 DNA: TGTGCCAGCAGTGCCCGGGACAGGGGAAATGAGCAGTTCTTC. Encoded protein: CASSARDRGNEQFF.

The chain employs TRBV11-3 and TRBJ2-2; tentative D call: TRBD1 (6 bases). The CDR3 consists of 19 residues. Trimming removed 5 bases at V and 4 bases at J, with 26 bases between. Germline V CDR1 and CDR2: SGHNT, YENEEA. Written as DNA, the CDR3 is TGTGCCAGCAGCCCCTACCCAGGGGACAACCGAGGGTCCACCGGGGAGCTGTTTTTT. Protein: CASSPYPGDNRGSTGELFF.

The CDR3 region has the DNA TGTGCCAGCAGCGTTAGCGGGGCGGGGGGAGAGGATACGCAGTATTTT. It yields the protein CASSVSGAGGEDTQYF. This chain links TRBV9 with TRBJ2-3, with 8 bases aligning to TRBD2. V trimming: 2 bases; J trimming: 6 bases; junction bases outside the gene matches: 11. Germline lookup yields CDR1 SGDLS and CDR2 YYNGEE. The CDR3 is 16 amino acids.

V gene TRBV24-1 combines with J gene TRBJ2-2, with TRBD2 identical over 10 bases. Trimming at V came to 3 bases and at J to 5 bases, leaving 2 bases not matched to a gene. The length of the CDR3 is 15 residues. Germline loops: CDR1 KGHDR, CDR2 SFDVKD. The CDR3 loop is CATSDTSGVTGELFF. CDR3 coding DNA: TGTGCCACCAGTGATACTAGCGGGGTAACCGGGGAGCTGTTTTTT.

This clone came up a few times. The chain joins TRBV9 to TRBJ2-7; D is possibly TRBD1 (6 bases). Germline V CDR1 and CDR2: SGDLS, YYNGEE. The CDR3 is 14 amino acids. V lost 0 bases and J 2 bases, leaving 9 bases between the germline ends. In DNA, the CDR3 is TGTGCCAGCAGCGTAGAGCAGGGGCCCTACGAGCAGTACTTC. This codes for CASSVEQGPYEQYF.

This clone was recorded a few times. The chain joins TRBV11-2 to TRBJ1-3; no firm D call. Trimming pared 0 bases from V and 1 base from J, leaving 7 bases between. The CDR3 sequence is 15 residues long. Per germline, CDR1 SGHAT and CDR2 FQNNGV. The CDR3 is CASSLDFRSGNTIYF. The CDR3 DNA follows: TGTGCCAGCAGCTTAGATTTCAGGTCTGGAAACACCATATATTTT.

The rearrangement uses TRBV20-1 and TRBJ1-5; unclear D gene. The CDR3 totals 12 residues. The germline gives CDR1 DFQATT, CDR2 SNEGSKA (reference sequence). V lost 3 bases and J lost 0, with 3 bases in between. CDR3 in amino acids: CSASLSNQPQHF. The CDR3 nucleotides read TGCAGTGCTAGTCTTAGCAATCAGCCCCAGCATTTT.

This rearrangement joins TRBV7-2 to TRBJ1-2; D is unresolved. Trimming took off 1 base at V and 8 bases at J, with 11 bases between the two ends. Germline V gives CDR1 SGHTA, CDR2 FQGNSA. There are 13 residues in the CDR3. The CDR3 DNA sequence: TGTGCCAGCAGCTTAGAGAGAGACTTCGGCTACACCTTC. Translated: CASSLERDFGYTF.

V usage is TRBV6-1 and J usage is TRBJ2-7; D might be TRBD1 (6 bases). Between the trimmed V and J ends, which lost 1 base and 2 bases, there was a span of 15 bases. In germline, CDR1 is MNHNS, CDR2 SASEGT. The CDR3 covers 16 residues. The CDR3 nucleotides are TGTGCCAGCAGTGAAGAATACGTTACAGGGACCTACGAGCAGTACTTC. Amino acids: CASSEEYVTGTYEQYF.

The DNA of the CDR3 is TGTGCCAGCAGCTTAAATCAACCAGCCGGGGGCTACGAGCAGTACTTC. The encoded protein is CASSLNQPAGGYEQYF. V and J are TRBV7-2 and TRBJ2-7; D is possibly TRBD2 (6 bases). Germline V gives CDR1 SGHTA, CDR2 FQGNSA. V was pared by 2 bases and J by 3 bases, with 17 bases between. This CDR3 has 16 residues.

The chain carries TRBV30 and TRBJ1-3; the match to TRBD1 covers 7 bases. Germline V CDR1 and CDR2: GTSNPN, SVGIG (reference sequence). The V segment lost 4 bases and the J segment 3 bases; nucleotides outside the gene matches: 9. This CDR3 region has 15 residues. CDR3 nucleotide sequence: TGTGCCTGGACCGACAGGGAGAGCGGTGGAAACACCATATATTTT. Its protein product is CAWTDRESGGNTIYF.

V and J are TRBV27 and TRBJ2-7; D perhaps matches TRBD2 (6 bases). The CDR3 totals 14 residues. CDR1 MNHEY and CDR2 SMNVEV come from the germline V gene (reference sequence). Trimming took 3 bases from V and 2 from J, leaving 11 bases between them. The CDR3 DNA reads as TGTGCCAGCAGTTTTGCGCGGGGAACCTACGAGCAGTACTTC. Translated, it gives CASSFARGTYEQYF.

This chain connects TRBV6-5 to TRBJ2-7, with TRBD1 identical over 10 bases. The CDR3 sequence is 15 residues long. V was pared by 5 bases and J by 0 bases, with 4 bases of the junction left unmatched. The germline gives CDR1 MNHEY, CDR2 SVGAGI. CDR3 sequence: CASSTRDRGSYEQYF. The CDR3, as DNA: TGTGCCAGCAGTACCCGGGACAGGGGCTCCTACGAGCAGTACTTC.

This clone was observed a few times. V gene TRBV28 combines with J gene TRBJ2-5, with 10 bases matching TRBD1. Germline CDR1 is MDHEN and CDR2 is SYDVKM. V trimming: 0 bases; J trimming: 4 bases; junction bases outside the gene matches: 5. This CDR3 contains 16 residues. CDR3 DNA: TGTGCCAGCAGTTTATGGACAGGGGACAGGGGAGAGACCCAGTACTTC. This gives the protein CASSLWTGDRGETQYF.

The chain joins TRBV18 to TRBJ2-5, with D uncertain. Germline V gene data show CDR1 as KGHSH and CDR2 as LQKENI. The V gene lost 2 bases and the J gene lost 1 base, with 14 bases spanning the gap. The CDR3 contains 16 residues. CDR3 in amino acids: CASSPSLPPGQETQYF. The CDR3 coding sequence is TGTGCCAGCTCACCAAGCTTGCCCCCAGGCCAAGAGACCCAGTACTTC.

A single count supports this clone. The chain is built from TRBV7-2 and TRBJ2-1, with D tentatively TRBD1 (6 bases). Germline V gives CDR1 SGHTA, CDR2 FQGNSA. CDR3 size: 13 residues. The germline V and J ends were trimmed by 4 bases and 11 bases, with 15 bases remaining between them. The CDR3 nucleotides read TGTGCCAGCAGCTCGGATCCGACAGGTCAGCAGTTCTTC. Translation gives CASSSDPTGQQFF.

This clone has only one observation. The J gene is TRBJ1-1, the V gene TRBV7-9; possible D gene TRBD1, 5 bases. The germline V gene encodes CDR1 SEHNR and CDR2 FQNEAQ (reference sequence). The CDR3 runs 14 residues. Trimming took off 2 bases at V and 7 bases at J, with 14 bases between the two ends. The CDR3 nucleotides read TGTGCCAGCAGCTTAAGCAGGGAAATCGGTGAAGCTTTCTTT. Amino acid sequence: CASSLSREIGEAFF.

V is TRBV3-1 (or the pseudogene TRBV3-2) and J is TRBJ1-1; weak D call: TRBD1 (5 bases). Per the germline V gene, CDR1 is LGHDT and CDR2 is YNNKEL (reference sequence). Trimming removed 2 bases at V and 12 bases at J, with 13 bases between. CDR3 length: 12 amino acids. The CDR3 loop reads CASSQPAGITFF. CDR3 DNA: TGTGCCAGCAGCCAACCGGCAGGGATAACTTTCTTT.

The chain employs TRBV5-4 and TRBJ1-6, with TRBD1 matching over 7 bases. Germline V gene lookup returns CDR1 SGHNT and CDR2 YYREEE (reference sequence). V trimming: 4 bases; J trimming: 8 bases; junction bases outside the gene matches: 6. The CDR3 has 14 residues. CDR3 DNA sequence: TGTGCCAGCAGCATGGACAGGTTCCATTCACCCCTCCACTTT. Translated: CASSMDRFHSPLHF.

V is TRBV3-1 (or the pseudogene TRBV3-2) and J is TRBJ2-6, with unresolved D. Trimming shortened V by 3 bases and J by 3 bases, and 3 bases separated the two germline ends. CDR1 and CDR2 (germline): LGHDT, YNNKEL (reference sequence). The CDR3 has 13 amino acids. The CDR3 region has the DNA TGTGCCAGCAGCCAGAGTGGGGCCAACGTCCTGACTTTC. Protein: CASSQSGANVLTF.